This passage covers 30 T cell receptor beta chains from one sample sequenced in a study of cytomegalovirus exposure and HLA in healthy donors. The PCR made use of 60 Vbeta and 13 Jbeta primers. Here immunoSEQ multiplex PCR was the method, and the copy in TCRdb shows in-frame clones only, minus some. This table has 150,000 to 200,000 clones, less than 80% appearing once. Material: PBMCs. These receptors were taken from a man between 40 and 49 years old in good health and CMV-seronegative.

The chain uses TRBV5-1 and TRBJ2-7, with no clear D. Germline CDR1 reads SGHRS; CDR2 reads YFSETQ. V lost 0 bases and J 0 bases, leaving 13 bases between the germline ends. This CDR3 is 16 amino acids long. The CDR3 coding sequence is TGCGCCAGCAGCTTGGGGGCCAGTATGCTCTCCTACGAGCAGTACTTC. Protein product: CASSLGASMLSYEQYF. Full variable domain (outside the CDR3, taken from reference TRBV5-1 and TRBJ2-7): KAGVTQTPRYLIKTRGQQVTLSCSPISGHRSVSWYQQTPGQGLQFLFEYFSETQRNKGNFPGRFSGRQFSNSRSEMNVSTLELGDSALYLCASSLGASMLSYEQYFGPGTRLTVT.

The chain uses TRBV19 and TRBJ2-2; 11 bases line up with TRBD2. The germline CDR1 and CDR2 sequences are LNHDA and SQIVND (reference sequence). J lost 4 bases, V lost 5 bases, and 6 bases had no gene match. This CDR3 is 16 amino acids long. CDR3 sequence: CASSASSGRTTGELFF. The CDR3 nucleotides read TGTGCCAGTAGTGCTTCTAGCGGGAGGACCACCGGGGAGCTGTTTTTT.

In DNA form, the CDR3 reads TGTGCCAGCAGCCAAGGCGGGAACACAGATACGCAGTATTTT. Its protein is CASSQGGNTDTQYF. V and J are TRBV4-2 and TRBJ2-3, with D possibly matching TRBD2 (6 bases). The V end lost 1 base, the J end lost 2 bases, and 7 bases lay between the germline ends. This CDR3 has 14 residues. Germline assignment: CDR1 LGHNA and CDR2 YNFKEQ.

This chain connects TRBV28 to TRBJ2-3; 8 positions agree with TRBD2. This CDR3 region has 17 residues. Trimming cost V 5 bases and J 4 bases; bases outside gene matches: 14. Germline assignment: CDR1 MDHEN and CDR2 SYDVKM. The CDR3 protein is CASSRPPASGGADTQYF. DNA of the CDR3: TGTGCCAGCAGTCGCCCGCCAGCGAGCGGGGGAGCAGATACGCAGTATTTT.

V gene TRBV28 combines with J gene TRBJ1-2; the D gene is possibly TRBD1 (5 bases). Trimming removed 3 bases at V and 1 base at J, with 18 bases between. Germline values: CDR1 MDHEN, CDR2 SYDVKM. This CDR3 contains 17 residues. The CDR3 coding sequence is TGTGCCAGCAGTTTCCTCGAGACAGAGCGATATAACTATGGCTACACCTTC. This gives the protein CASSFLETERYNYGYTF.

The gene calls are TRBV6-6 and TRBJ2-1, with a tentative D call TRBD2 (6 bases). Germline assignment: CDR1 MNHNY and CDR2 SVGAGI (reference sequence). This CDR3 comprises 14 residues. V lost 8 bases and J lost 9, with 20 bases in between. CDR3 nucleotides: TGTGCCAGCCGTGGGACTCTAACTAAGAGTGAGCAGTTCTTC. Translation: CASRGTLTKSEQFF.

The chain is built from TRBV7-7 and TRBJ1-2; 7 nucleotides align to TRBD1. Germline-derived CDR1 and CDR2 are SSHAT and FNYEAQ (reference sequence). V gave up 4 bases and J gave up 4 bases; unmatched junction bases: 12. The CDR3 spans 16 residues. CDR3 amino acids: CASSSGRQGGGYGYTF. The CDR3 DNA reads as TGTGCCAGCAGCTCAGGAAGACAGGGTGGGGGCTATGGCTACACCTTC. Full variable domain (missing parts from reference TRBV7-7 and TRBJ1-2): GAGVSQSPRYKVTKRGQDVTLRCDPISSHATLYWYQQALGQGPEFLTYFNYEAQPDKSGLPSDRFSAERPEGSISTLTIQRTEQRDSAMYRCASSSGRQGGGYGYTFGSGTRLTVV.

The chain joins TRBV10-2 to TRBJ2-1, with 9 positions matching TRBD2. Germline V CDR1 and CDR2: WSHSY, SAAADI. CDR3 size: 17 residues. With 0 bases clipped from V and 4 bases from J, the junction kept 7 bases outside the gene matches. CDR3 nucleotide sequence: TGCGCCAGCAGTGAGTCGAGAGCCAGCGGGGGGTACAATGAGCAGTTCTTC. It codes for CASSESRASGGYNEQFF.

The chain links TRBV30 to TRBJ2-1, with a weak D call TRBD2 (5 bases). CDR3 size: 14 residues. Germline V lookup: CDR1 GTSNPN, CDR2 SVGIG (reference sequence). Trimming took off 0 bases at V and 6 bases at J, with 12 bases between the two ends. The CDR3 nucleotides read TGTGCCTGGAGTGTACGTCGGGGATTCAATGAGCAGTTCTTC. Protein product: CAWSVRRGFNEQFF.

The chain couples TRBV7-2 to TRBJ2-1; TRBD2 matches at 9 bases. The germline V gene encodes CDR1 SGHTA and CDR2 FQGNSA. V was clipped by 2 bases and J by 6 bases; unmatched bases: 5. The CDR3 is made up of 15 amino acids. CDR3 protein: CASSLSAGGPNEQFF. DNA for the CDR3: TGTGCCAGCAGCTTAAGTGCGGGGGGGCCCAATGAGCAGTTCTTC.

The V call is TRBV11-3, the J call TRBJ2-7, with unresolved D. Trimming took 2 bases from V and 0 from J, leaving 5 bases between them. The CDR3 spans 13 residues. CDR1 is SGHNT and CDR2 is YENEEA in the germline V gene. The CDR3 loop is CASSLTNSYEQYF. For the CDR3, the DNA is TGTGCCAGCAGCTTAACTAACTCCTACGAGCAGTACTTC.

This clone was observed a handful of times. The rearrangement uses TRBV19 and TRBJ2-3, with a possible D match to TRBD2 (5 bases). Trimming shortened V by 3 bases and J by 2 bases, and 12 bases separated the two germline ends. The germline gives CDR1 LNHDA, CDR2 SQIVND (reference sequence). This CDR3 is 15 amino acids long. The CDR3 region has the DNA TGTGCCAGTAGTATTAGCCCAGGACTCACAGATACGCAGTATTTT. Protein sequence: CASSISPGLTDTQYF.

The genes are TRBV5-1 and TRBJ1-5; D is unclear. CDR3 length: 13 residues. The germline gives CDR1 SGHRS, CDR2 YFSETQ. V was pared by 0 bases and J by 5 bases, with 6 bases between. The CDR3 reads CASSLAGYQPQHF. The CDR3 DNA is TGCGCCAGCAGCTTGGCAGGCTATCAGCCCCAGCATTTT.

This clone was counted between two and nine times. The chain links TRBV19 to TRBJ1-2, with no clear D. The CDR3 covers 15 residues. V was trimmed by 0 bases and J by 7 bases, leaving 15 bases between them. The V gene's germline CDR1 is LNHDA and CDR2 SQIVND (reference sequence). The CDR3 DNA reads as TGTGCCAGTAGTATAGATCTGGATCCTCGGGGTGGCTACACCTTC. Amino acid sequence: CASSIDLDPRGGYTF.

This chain uses TRBV7-9 with TRBJ2-7, with D hard to call. CDR1 and CDR2 (germline): SEHNR, FQNEAQ (reference sequence). The CDR3 consists of 17 residues. Trimming stripped 5 bases from V and 4 bases from J, with 24 bases between. This CDR3 is CASSHGEWLSSLYEQYF. CDR3 in DNA: TGTGCCAGCAGCCATGGCGAATGGCTCAGTTCACTATACGAGCAGTACTTC. Full variable domain (missing parts from reference TRBV7-9 and TRBJ2-7): DTGVSQNPRHKITKRGQNVTFRCDPISEHNRLYWYRQTLGQGPEFLTYFQNEAQLEKSRLLSDRFSAERPKGSFSTLEIQRTEQGDSAMYLCASSHGEWLSSLYEQYFGPGTRLTVT.

CDR3 DNA sequence: TGCAGTGCTGGGGACAGCTACGAGCAGTACTTC. Amino acids: CSAGDSYEQYF. The V and J genes are TRBV20-1 and TRBJ2-7, with 7 bases matching TRBD1. The ends lost 5 bases at V and 3 bases at J; junction bases unmatched: 1. Germline CDR1 reads DFQATT; CDR2 reads SNEGSKA (reference sequence). This CDR3 region has 11 residues.

This clone appeared a few times. The CDR3 loop is CASSPGLAGAIEQFF. CDR3 coding DNA: TGCGCCAGCAGCCCAGGACTAGCGGGAGCTATTGAGCAGTTCTTC. This chain links TRBV5-1 with TRBJ2-1; 13 bases line up with TRBD2. The CDR3 consists of 15 residues. Losses at the gene ends were 4 bases for V and 9 bases for J; bases not matched to a gene: 7. Germline V gene sequence: CDR1 SGHRS, CDR2 YFSETQ.

This chain connects TRBV27 to TRBJ2-5; 12 bases match TRBD1. The CDR3 runs to 15 residues. The V segment lost 3 bases and the J segment 5 bases; nucleotides outside the gene matches: 4. Germline V CDR1 and CDR2: MNHEY, SMNVEV (reference sequence). The CDR3: CASSFRDRGQETQYF. The CDR3 DNA reads as TGTGCCAGCAGTTTTCGGGACAGGGGGCAGGAGACCCAGTACTTC.

V usage is TRBV6-4 and J usage is TRBJ2-3; the match to TRBD2 covers 10 bases. With 3 bases clipped from V and 4 bases from J, the junction kept 4 bases outside the gene matches. This CDR3 has 15 amino acids. Per germline, CDR1 MRHNA and CDR2 SNTAGT. In DNA form, the CDR3 reads TGTGCCAGCAGTGAAGCGGGGGGGCCCTCAGATACGCAGTATTTT. Translation gives CASSEAGGPSDTQYF.

The CDR3 reads CASSFSGGNQPQHF. The CDR3 nucleotides are TGTGCCAGCAGCTTTTCAGGGGGGAATCAGCCCCAGCATTTT. V gene TRBV5-6 combines with J gene TRBJ1-5; 7 bases agree with TRBD1. V shed 2 bases, J shed 4 bases, and the junction held 3 bases outside the gene matches. The CDR3 is made up of 14 amino acids. CDR1 and CDR2 from the germline V gene are SGHDT and YYEEEE.

The chain has TRBV7-2 and TRBJ2-5; D unresolved. With 1 base removed from V and 2 bases from J, the gap between germline ends came to 5 bases. The V gene's germline CDR1 is SGHTA and CDR2 FQGNSA. This CDR3 spans 13 amino acids. The DNA of the CDR3 is TGTGCCAGCAGCTTAGGTCAGCAAGAGACCCAGTACTTC. Translated, it gives CASSLGQQETQYF.

J is TRBJ1-1 and V is TRBV7-2, with TRBD1 matching over 9 bases. Germline CDR1 is SGHTA and CDR2 is FQGNSA. The CDR3 consists of 14 residues. The V and J ends lost 4 bases and 4 bases, in that order; junction bases with no gene match: 4. CDR3 nucleotide sequence: TGTGCCAGCAGCTCGACAGGGGGGACCACTGAAGCTTTCTTT. Translating gives CASSSTGGTTEAFF. The variable domain in full, completed from reference TRBV7-2 and TRBJ1-1, reads GAGVSQSPSNKVTEKGKDVELRCDPISGHTALYWYRQSLGQGLEFLIYFQGNSAPDKSGLPSDRFSAERTGGSVSTLTIQRTQQEDSAVYLCASSSTGGTTEAFFGQGTRLTVV.

This clone showed up just a few times. The rearrangement links TRBV29-1 to TRBJ1-2, with a possible D match to TRBD1 (5 bases). The CDR3 consists of 12 residues. The ends were cut back, 5 bases at V and 6 bases at J, with 13 bases in the middle. The germline CDR1 and CDR2 sequences are SQVTM and ANQGSEA. CDR3 DNA sequence: TGCAGCGTTTCAGGGTTTGACCATGGCTACACCTTC. Amino acids: CSVSGFDHGYTF.

The genes are TRBV4-1 and TRBJ1-6; TRBD1 matches at 9 bases. The V and J ends lost 0 bases and 11 bases, in that order; junction bases with no gene match: 5. From germline, CDR1 is MGHRA and CDR2 YSYEKL. This CDR3 has 15 amino acids. CDR3 region: CASSQEGTGSAPLHF. CDR3 DNA sequence: TGCGCCAGCAGCCAAGAAGGGACAGGGAGTGCACCCCTCCACTTT.

The chain carries TRBV11-3 and TRBJ2-7, with D possibly being TRBD1 (6 bases). There are 13 residues in the CDR3. V was pared by 4 bases and J by 3 bases, with 10 bases between. Germline V gene sequence: CDR1 SGHNT, CDR2 YENEEA. The CDR3 loop is CASSSTGSYEQYF. The CDR3, as DNA: TGTGCCAGCAGCTCTACAGGGAGCTACGAGCAGTACTTC.

This clone was seen a handful of times. The V call is TRBV7-2, the J call TRBJ2-3; maybe TRBD2 (6 bases). Trimming pared 3 bases from V and 6 bases from J, leaving 13 bases between. Per germline, CDR1 SGHTA and CDR2 FQGNSA. The CDR3 is 14 residues long. The CDR3, as DNA: TGTGCCAGCAGCTTTCAGCGTGCGGGGGATACGCAGTATTTT. Its protein product is CASSFQRAGDTQYF.

The chain links TRBV7-2 to TRBJ2-7; TRBD2 agrees at 11 bases. Germline CDR1 and CDR2: SGHTA and FQGNSA. This CDR3 is built from 15 residues. Trimming at V came to 5 bases and at J to 2 bases, leaving 5 bases not matched to a gene. CDR3 in amino acids: CASSETSGGPYEQYF. For the CDR3, the DNA is TGTGCCAGCAGCGAAACTAGCGGGGGCCCCTACGAGCAGTACTTC.

The chain has TRBV6-6 and TRBJ2-7; D is uncertain. The CDR3 spans 10 residues. Trimming stripped 6 bases from V and 3 bases from J, with 3 bases between. From germline, CDR1 is MNHNY and CDR2 SVGAGI (reference sequence). The DNA of the CDR3 is TGTGCCAGCAGCAACTACGAGCAGTACTTC. This encodes CASSNYEQYF.

This clone was observed a single time. The J gene is TRBJ1-6, the V gene TRBV30, with D possibly matching TRBD1 (6 bases). The CDR3 runs 14 residues. V lost 1 base to trimming and J lost 10 bases, with 14 bases between them. In germline, CDR1 is GTSNPN, CDR2 SVGIG (reference sequence). As DNA, the CDR3 is TGTGCCTGGAGTGCGGCAGGGGAATGGTCACCCCTCCACTTT. Translation gives CAWSAAGEWSPLHF.

This chain joins TRBV14 and TRBJ2-3; 7 nucleotides align to TRBD2. This CDR3 is 15 amino acids long. The V and J ends lost 3 bases and 2 bases, in that order; junction bases with no gene match: 5. Germline CDR1 reads SGHDN; CDR2 reads FVKESK. The CDR3 sequence: CASSQGLAVTDTQYF. As DNA, the CDR3 is TGTGCCAGCAGCCAGGGGCTAGCGGTCACAGATACGCAGTATTTT.